A selection of T cell receptor beta chains follows, all from one sample in a study of T cells in Graves' hyperthyroidism and ophthalmopathy. TCRdb processed the multiplex PCR reads anew with MiXCR; each CDR3 protein has one entry. The repertoire holds around 600,000 distinct CDR3 sequences, 13% to 15% seen once, with 9.5% to 15% in the top ten. Sequencing was carried out using blood. The receptors stem from a woman between 45 and 65 years old with Graves' ophthalmopathy. CDR3s include the opening cysteine and the closing phenylalanine or tryptophan. A D gene is named only where the DNA matches it firmly. Clone size is stated in some rows and not others, as once, few, many or a class when expanded.

size	D	V	J	CDR3	DNA
many	.	TRBV27	TRBJ2-3	CASSLLRRTTSTDTQYF	TGTGCCAGCAGTTTATTGAGGCGAACGACCTCCACAGATACGCAGTATTTT
.	TRBD1	TRBV9	TRBJ1-2	CASSRGDSLNYGYTF	TGTGCCAGCAGCAGAGGGGACAGCCTGAACTATGGCTACACCTTC
many	.	TRBV6-2/TRBV6-3	TRBJ2-1	CASKGGISYNEQFF	TGTGCCAGCAAGGGGGGCATATCCTACAATGAGCAGTTCTTC
few	TRBD1	TRBV6-1	TRBJ1-1	CASSLNPGQVNTEAFF	TGTGCCAGCAGCCTCAATCCGGGACAGGTGAACACTGAAGCTTTCTTT
few	.	TRBV5-8	TRBJ2-7	CASRRTGTTHEQYF	TGTGCCAGCAGACGTACCGGGACAACCCACGAGCAGTACTTC
many	TRBD1	TRBV4-3	TRBJ1-5	CASSLDRASNQPQHF	TGCGCCAGCAGCCTCGACAGGGCCTCCAATCAGCCCCAGCATTTT
.	TRBD1	TRBV20-1	TRBJ1-1	CSAGQGWDTEAFF	TGCAGTGCCGGACAGGGATGGGACACTGAAGCTTTCTTT
many	TRBD1	TRBV7-3	TRBJ2-1	CASSSGTGSYNEQFF	TGTGCCAGCAGCTCGGGGACAGGCTCCTACAATGAGCAGTTCTTC
few	.	TRBV9	TRBJ1-4	CASSVSSNANEKLFF	TGTGCCAGCAGCGTAAGTTCCAACGCTAATGAAAAACTGTTTTTT
many	TRBD2	TRBV28	TRBJ2-7	CASSSLGTSGTYEQYF	TGTGCCAGCAGTTCCCTCGGGACTAGCGGGACCTACGAGCAGTACTTC
.	TRBD2	TRBV20-1	TRBJ2-7	CSARSGLAGVWYEQYF	TGCAGTGCTAGATCAGGACTAGCGGGAGTTTGGTACGAGCAGTACTTC
many	TRBD2	TRBV6-1	TRBJ2-7	CASTDALAGGPYEQYF	TGTGCCAGCACTGACGCCCTAGCGGGAGGGCCCTACGAGCAGTACTTC
many	.	TRBV5-1	TRBJ1-5	CASSLNGANQPQHF	TGCGCCAGCAGCTTGAATGGGGCGAATCAGCCCCAGCATTTT
.	.	TRBV5-5	TRBJ2-3	CASSRDLRGTDTQYF	TGTGCCAGCAGCAGGGACCTCCGGGGCACAGATACGCAGTATTTT